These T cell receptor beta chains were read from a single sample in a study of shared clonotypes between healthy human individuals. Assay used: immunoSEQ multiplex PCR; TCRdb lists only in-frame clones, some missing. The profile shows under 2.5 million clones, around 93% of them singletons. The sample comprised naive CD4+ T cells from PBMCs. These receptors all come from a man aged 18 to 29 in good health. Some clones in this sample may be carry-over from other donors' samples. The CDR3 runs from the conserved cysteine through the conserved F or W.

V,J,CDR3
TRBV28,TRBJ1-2,CASSQGGGKSYTF
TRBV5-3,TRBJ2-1,CARSLGTSANILSYNEQFF
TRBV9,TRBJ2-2,CASSVGGTLTGELFF
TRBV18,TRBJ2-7,CASSLRLAGGPNYEQYF
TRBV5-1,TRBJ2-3,CASSSYSGRSDTQYF
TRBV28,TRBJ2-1,CASTSGYNEQFF
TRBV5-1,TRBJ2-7,CASSLARGDEQYF
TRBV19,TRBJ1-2,CASSGLRGIGLYGYTF
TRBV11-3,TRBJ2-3,CASSLGQLAEDTQYF
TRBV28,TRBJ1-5,CASTLTTGINQPQHF
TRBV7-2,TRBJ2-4,CASSLALGNLAKNIQYF
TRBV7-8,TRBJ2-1,CASSLYYRGNEQFF
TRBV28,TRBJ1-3,CASSFPSGAAGNTIYF
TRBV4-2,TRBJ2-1,CASSQDGNSGTYNEQFF
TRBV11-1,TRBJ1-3,CASRSAGTSGNTIYF
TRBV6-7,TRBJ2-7,CASKVVFGGYEQYF
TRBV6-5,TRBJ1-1,CASSHRGRRTEAFF
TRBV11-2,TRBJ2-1,CASGRGLSEQFF
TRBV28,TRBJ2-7,CASSRRGLASSYEQYF
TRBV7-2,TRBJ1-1,CASSSQGGGRNTEAFF
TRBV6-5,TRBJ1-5,CASSYSYTANQPQHF
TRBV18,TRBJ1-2,CASSLNRFDREEGYTF
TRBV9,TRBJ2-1,CASNRDSLEEQFF
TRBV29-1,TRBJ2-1,CSVENRLAGNEQFF
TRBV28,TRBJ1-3,CASSLGGGYGNTIYF
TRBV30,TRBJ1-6,CAWSFGSPLHF
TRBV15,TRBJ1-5,CATSRADRVRNQPQHF
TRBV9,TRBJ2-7,CASSVTGTGSEQYF
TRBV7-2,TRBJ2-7,CASSLSLRRGTYEQYF
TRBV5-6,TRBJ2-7,CASSYGQGALIGVQYF
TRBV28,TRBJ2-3,CASSSVADTQYF
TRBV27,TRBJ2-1,CASRKLATNSYNEQFF
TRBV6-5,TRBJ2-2,CASSYSGQGTGELFF
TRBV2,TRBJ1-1,CASSGEGDTEAFF
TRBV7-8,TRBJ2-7,CASSPERLAGAYEQYF
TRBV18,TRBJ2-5,CASSPNRKETQYF
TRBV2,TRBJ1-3,CASSLESGNTIYF
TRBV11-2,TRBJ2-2,CASSLGEAGELFF
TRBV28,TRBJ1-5,CASSLGFRPQPQHF
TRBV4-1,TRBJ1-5,CASSAPGTRNQPQHF
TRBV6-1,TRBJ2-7,CASSADRDAYYEQYF
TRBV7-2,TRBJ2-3,CASSLVGTSTNTQYF
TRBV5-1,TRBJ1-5,CASSPGIIGNQPQHF
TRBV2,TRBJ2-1,CASSGTSGRARKFF
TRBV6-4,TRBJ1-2,CARGRLKYGYTF
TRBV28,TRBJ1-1,CASTLRDEAFF
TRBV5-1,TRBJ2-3,CASSSGLAGFTDTQYF
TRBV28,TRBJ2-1,CASSLLNNEQFF
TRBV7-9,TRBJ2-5,CASSLDRGEQETQYF
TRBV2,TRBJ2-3,CASKLGESASTDTQYF
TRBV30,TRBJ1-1,CAWSPTGQEAFF
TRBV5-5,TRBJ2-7,CASSSFSSGYEQYF
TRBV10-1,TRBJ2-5,CARPPETQYF